What follows are 10 T cell receptor beta chains derived from one specimen sequenced in a study of T-cell reconstitution after alpha-beta-depleted transplantation in children. Unique molecular identifiers featured in how the TCRbeta library was prepared. TCRdb fed the PCR reads into MiXCR, producing one record per CDR3 protein. This table has 500,000 to 600,000 distinct CDR3 sequences, roughly 30% appearing once. The sequencing here drew on PBMCs, taken before TCRalphabeta/CD19-depleted stem cell transplant. The receptors shown here come from a boy in the first two years of life with Wiskott-Aldrich syndrome, due to receive a stem cell transplant.

This clonotype was seen a few times. CDR3 residues: CASSPRLAEFQETQYF. The CDR3, as DNA: TGCGCCAGCAGCCCACGACTAGCGGAATTCCAAGAGACCCAGTACTTC. The chain carries TRBV5-1 and TRBJ2-5; 9 bases fit TRBD2. J was trimmed by 1 base and V by 4 bases; bases with no gene match: 8. The CDR3 contains 16 residues. CDR1 SGHRS and CDR2 YFSETQ come from the germline V gene.

This clonotype has only a few counts. The rearrangement joins TRBV5-1 to TRBJ2-1, with 7 bases that match TRBD1. Germline V gene sequence: CDR1 SGHRS, CDR2 YFSETQ. V gave up 4 bases and J gave up 8 bases; unmatched junction bases: 12. This CDR3 region has 15 residues. DNA for the CDR3: TGCGCCAGCAGCACAACAGGGGTGTCTTCGCATGAGCAGTTCTTC. The encoded protein is CASSTTGVSSHEQFF.

This sequence joins TRBV6-1 and TRBJ1-5; TRBD1 matches 10 bases. The length of the CDR3 is 15 residues. CDR1 MNHNS and CDR2 SASEGT come from the germline V gene. V dropped 6 bases and J dropped 5; count of bases not matched to a gene: 7. CDR3 DNA sequence: TGTGCCAGCAGCTGGACAGGGGGATTGGATCAGCCCCAGCATTTT. Residues: CASSWTGGLDQPQHF.

This clonotype was recorded many times. The V gene is TRBV9, the J gene TRBJ2-2; D not certain. Looked up from germline, CDR1 is SGDLS and CDR2 is YYNGEE. V lost 4 bases to trimming and J lost 6 bases, with 16 bases between them. CDR3 length: 15 residues. The CDR3 nucleotides are TGTGCCAGCAGCACACAGTCCATCCCGGCCGGGGAGCTGTTTTTT. Protein product: CASSTQSIPAGELFF.

The chain couples TRBV20-1 to TRBJ1-1; D is perhaps TRBD1 (6 bases). The CDR3 spans 11 residues. In germline, CDR1 is DFQATT, CDR2 SNEGSKA (reference sequence). CDR3 DNA sequence: TGCGCAGGGGAGGGTGACACTGAAGCTTTCTTT. Residues: CAGEGDTEAFF.

This chain links TRBV27 with TRBJ2-7, with 8 nucleotides matching TRBD1. This CDR3 spans 14 amino acids. Germline V gives CDR1 MNHEY, CDR2 SMNVEV (reference sequence). The J segment lost 3 bases and the V segment lost 6 bases, leaving 7 bases of the junction unmatched. The CDR3 protein is CASSLRGRFYEQYF. CDR3 in DNA: TGTGCCAGCAGCCTCAGGGGGCGCTTCTACGAGCAGTACTTC.

The V gene is TRBV5-5, the J gene TRBJ2-5; D gene ambiguous. The CDR3 extends over 12 amino acids. Per the germline V gene, CDR1 is SGHKS and CDR2 is YYEKEE (reference sequence). V lost 4 bases to trimming and J lost 3 bases, with 7 bases between them. This chain's CDR3 is CASSGDKETQYF. CDR3 sequence (DNA): TGTGCCAGCAGCGGGGATAAAGAGACCCAGTACTTC.

This clonotype was seen only a few times. The chain recombines TRBV20-1 with TRBJ2-3; D call uncertain. Trimming removed 1 base at V and 2 bases at J, with 16 bases between. Germline CDR1 and CDR2: DFQATT and SNEGSKA (reference sequence). The CDR3 spans 16 residues. CDR3 amino acids: CSARGPEDGFTDTQYF. CDR3 sequence (DNA): TGCAGTGCTAGAGGTCCAGAGGACGGATTCACAGATACGCAGTATTTT.

Concerning this clonotype: Sequence at one end of the junction differs from germline and may be a read error. The chain recombines TRBV5-1 with TRBJ2-5, with D tentatively TRBD2 (6 bases). Germline-derived CDR1 and CDR2 are SGHRS and YFSETQ. The length of the CDR3 is 15 residues. The CDR3 DNA is TGCGCCAGCAGCTTGACCGGCGGGGAACAAGAGACCCATTACTTC. Translated, it gives CASSLTGGEQETHYF.

The V gene is TRBV12-3 or TRBV12-4, the J gene TRBJ2-3; D is unresolved. This CDR3 is 12 amino acids long. Trimming removed 4 bases from V and 5 bases from J, with 7 bases in between. The chain's CDR3 is CASSSDLDTQYF. The CDR3 DNA sequence: TGTGCCAGCAGTTCAGACTTAGATACGCAGTATTTT.